Listed below are T cell receptor beta chains from one sample, sequenced in a study of technical replicates of blood from several donors. Data came from immunoSEQ multiplex PCR; TCRdb stores just in-frame clones and leaves some out. The sample has 75,000 or so clones; 85% to 95% are singletons. Sequencing used T cells isolated from PBMCs. Receptor source: a human donor in good health. The CDR3 runs from the conserved cysteine through the conserved F or W. The D gene is left open where the match is weak. Clone size is not always given. Where it is, it says once, few, many or a class for expanded clones.

v_gene,abundance,j_gene,d_gene,CDR3aa,CDR3nt
TRBV30,-,TRBJ1-5,TRBD1,CAWAGTGGQPQHF,TGTGCCTGGGCCGGGACAGGGGGTCAGCCCCAGCATTTT
TRBV6-5,-,TRBJ2-7,TRBD2,CASSYSASGSYEQYF,TGTGCCAGCAGTTACTCTGCTAGCGGCTCCTACGAGCAGTACTTC
TRBV5-6,-,TRBJ2-5,-,CASRPWVREETQYF,TGTGCCAGTCGACCTTGGGTCAGGGAAGAGACCCAGTACTTC
TRBV30,-,TRBJ2-1,TRBD1,CAWTRDTGTGPYNEQFF,TGTGCCTGGACCAGAGACACCGGGACAGGGCCTTACAATGAGCAGTTCTTC
TRBV7-9,-,TRBJ1-1,TRBD1,CASSLGGTGGTEAFF,TGTGCCAGCAGCTTAGGGGGGACAGGGGGCACTGAAGCTTTCTTT
TRBV5-6,-,TRBJ2-1,TRBD2,CASSLGLAGGFTYNEQFF,TGTGCCAGCAGCTTAGGCCTAGCGGGAGGGTTCACCTACAATGAGCAGTTCTTC
TRBV28,-,TRBJ2-1,-,CASSFTRELGNEQFF,TGTGCCAGCAGTTTCACACGAGAACTAGGAAATGAGCAGTTCTTC
TRBV4-1,-,TRBJ1-5,-,CASSQDPGNQPQHF,TGCGCCAGCAGCCAAGATCCGGGGAATCAGCCCCAGCATTTT
TRBV7-9,-,TRBJ2-1,-,CASSLGRGLEQFF,TGTGCCAGCAGCTTAGGGAGGGGTCTAGAGCAGTTCTTC
TRBV18,-,TRBJ2-7,-,CASSPPRGRSYEQYF,TGTGCCAGCTCACCACCAAGGGGCAGATCCTACGAGCAGTACTTC
TRBV5-6,-,TRBJ2-2,TRBD2,CASSPLPRLAGVTGELFF,TGTGCCAGCAGCCCACTGCCTAGACTAGCGGGGGTTACCGGGGAGCTGTTTTTT
TRBV28,-,TRBJ2-3,-,CASSKELDTQYF,TGTGCCAGCAGTAAAGAACTGGATACGCAGTATTTT
TRBV5-3,-,TRBJ2-7,TRBD2,CARSLSELAGVYEQYF,TGTGCCAGAAGCTTGTCAGAGCTAGCGGGTGTCTACGAGCAGTACTTC
TRBV28,once,TRBJ2-3,-,CASFPGIASTDTQYF,TGTGCCAGCTTTCCAGGGATAGCTAGCACAGATACGCAGTATTTT
TRBV2,-,TRBJ2-1,TRBD1,CASSADRGHEQFF,TGTGCCAGCAGTGCGGACAGGGGGCACGAGCAGTTCTTC